This record looks at one TCR beta chain sequence and its context. Trimming stripped 5 bases from V and 4 bases from J, with 11 bases between. CDR1 and CDR2 (germline): SGHTA, FQGTGA. The CDR3 extends over 14 amino acids. The sample belongs to a study of blood T cell repertoires in COVID-19. Study context: COVID-19 samples, acute and convalescent, were from the United States, Italy and Spain.

As handled by the study authors: Estimates of nucleated cell counts were drawn from the amplification of reference gene primers. TCRdb keeps only in-frame clones here, not all; method: immunoSEQ multiplex PCR. V, J and clone size are taken as reported in that table, and D and trimming were inferred from the DNA itself. There are 40,000 to 55,000 clones in the sample; about 86% occur only once, and about 5.2% lies in the top ten. The sequenced sample was peripheral blood. The source is a human donor in a cohort sampled during active COVID-19. V is TRBV7-3 and J is TRBJ2-2, with a weak D call TRBD2 (5 bases). This chain's CDR3 is CASSAAGPTGELFF. CDR3 nucleotides: TGTGCCAGCAGCGCTGCGGGTCCCACCGGGGAGCTGTTTTTT.